The 27 T cell receptor beta chains listed next were all sequenced from one sample in a study of tumour-infiltrating T cells in Burkitt lymphoma. The protocol was immunoSEQ multiplex PCR, while the TCRdb copy is restricted to in-frame clones and leaves out a portion. The sample records approximately 46,000 clones, roughly 30% being singletons. Material for sequencing was tumor tissue. These receptors came from a human donor with Burkitt lymphoma.

This clone was seen only a few times. The chain carries TRBV19 and TRBJ1-1; TRBD1 matches 8 bases. V trimming: 6 bases; J trimming: 1 base; junction bases outside the gene matches: 7. Germline values: CDR1 LNHDA, CDR2 SQIVND (reference sequence). CDR3 length: 15 amino acids. In nucleotides, the CDR3 is TGTGCCAGTAGCCTTGTGGACAGGGAGAACACTGAAGCTTTCTTT. Amino acid sequence: CASSLVDRENTEAFF.

The genes are TRBV9 and TRBJ2-3, with TRBD1 as a possible D gene (7 bases). CDR1 SGDLS and CDR2 YYNGEE come from the germline V gene. Trimming shortened V by 0 bases and J by 13 bases, and 15 bases separated the two germline ends. The CDR3 spans 13 residues. CDR3 DNA: TGTGCCAGCAGCGTAGCAGGGGGAGGACTTAAGTATTTT. Protein: CASSVAGGGLKYF.

A few counts support this clone. The chain employs TRBV7-3 and TRBJ1-1, with 8 bases identical to TRBD1. With V trimmed by 0 bases and J by 4 bases, 7 bases remained unmatched. This CDR3 region has 16 residues. CDR1 is SGHTA and CDR2 is FQGTGA in the germline V gene. Written as DNA, the CDR3 is TGTGCCAGCAGCTTAACACCCAGGGGGCTGGTCACTGAAGCTTTCTTT. Translated, it gives CASSLTPRGLVTEAFF.

The chain employs TRBV5-5 and TRBJ2-7; 7 positions match TRBD2. The V segment lost 4 bases and the J segment 3 bases; nucleotides outside the gene matches: 10. The CDR3 runs 15 residues. The V gene's germline CDR1 is SGHKS and CDR2 YYEKEE (reference sequence). The CDR3 protein is CASSEASGIYYEQYF. The CDR3 DNA follows: TGTGCCAGCAGCGAAGCGAGCGGGATCTACTACGAGCAGTACTTC.

There are a few counts of this clone. The genes are TRBV7-9 and TRBJ2-3; D might be TRBD2 (6 bases). The V and J ends lost 7 bases and 4 bases respectively, with 12 bases between them. Germline assignment: CDR1 SEHNR and CDR2 FQNEAQ (reference sequence). This CDR3 contains 13 residues. CDR3: CASTTWGADTQYF. Written as DNA, the CDR3 is TGTGCCAGCACTACCTGGGGGGCAGATACGCAGTATTTT.

This clone turned up a few times. The chain carries TRBV4-2 and TRBJ2-5; perhaps TRBD2 as D (5 bases). V dropped 0 bases and J dropped 2 bases, with 10 bases sitting between them. There are 15 residues in the CDR3. CDR1 and CDR2 (germline): LGHNA, YNFKEQ. The CDR3 DNA sequence: TGTGCCAGCAGCCAAGATCGCGGGCAGCAAGAGACCCAGTACTTC. Protein sequence: CASSQDRGQQETQYF.

The chain joins TRBV5-1 to TRBJ2-3; the D is unclear. Between the trimmed V and J ends, which lost 2 bases and 5 bases, there was a span of 9 bases. This CDR3 has 13 residues. Germline loops: CDR1 SGHRS, CDR2 YFSETQ. CDR3 DNA: TGCGCCAGCAGCTTAGGACGGATAGATACGCAGTATTTT. Translating it yields CASSLGRIDTQYF.

The chain employs TRBV6-6 and TRBJ1-2; no definite D call. The CDR3 covers 12 residues. The germline V and J ends were trimmed by 5 bases and 4 bases, with 8 bases remaining between them. Germline CDR1 is MNHNY and CDR2 is SVGAGI (reference sequence). CDR3 coding DNA: TGTGCCAGCAGTGACCCCCTCTATGGCTACACCTTC. Amino acids: CASSDPLYGYTF.

In its sample, this clone was seen a few times. The chain has TRBV10-3 and TRBJ1-6; D remains unclear. The length of the CDR3 is 14 residues. V shed 2 bases and J shed 9 bases, with 11 bases lying between them. Germline values: CDR1 ENHRY, CDR2 SYGVKD. CDR3 residues: CAISEDGVTSPLHF. For the CDR3, the DNA is TGTGCCATCAGTGAGGATGGGGTGACTTCACCCCTCCACTTT.

This clone was counted between two and nine times. CDR3 amino acids: CATSEGAVGSYEQYF. CDR3 nucleotides: TGTGCCACCAGCGAAGGGGCTGTTGGCTCCTACGAGCAGTACTTC. The genes are TRBV15 and TRBJ2-7, with D possibly being TRBD1 (5 bases). V gave up 5 bases and J gave up 0 bases, with 14 bases separating them. The germline V gene encodes CDR1 LNHNV and CDR2 YYDKDF (reference sequence). The CDR3 length is 15 residues.

This chain uses TRBV19 with TRBJ2-5, with D possibly being TRBD1 or TRBD2 (5 bases each). Germline V gene data show CDR1 as LNHDA and CDR2 as SQIVND (reference sequence). The V end lost 6 bases, the J end lost 5 bases, and 19 bases lay between the germline ends. The CDR3 extends over 15 amino acids. The CDR3 spells CASSPAGVGVETQYF. The CDR3 bases are TGTGCCAGTAGCCCTGCGGGTGTGGGGGTTGAGACCCAGTACTTC.

J is TRBJ2-3 and V is TRBV4-3, with D possibly TRBD2 on 6 matching bases. The V gene's germline CDR1 is LGHNA and CDR2 YSLEER. V lost 3 bases and J 3 bases, leaving 13 bases between the germline ends. The CDR3 sequence is 15 residues long. The CDR3: CASSQGGVRTDTQYF. The CDR3 DNA reads as TGCGCCAGCAGCCAGGGCGGGGTGAGGACAGATACGCAGTATTTT.

The chain has TRBV9 and TRBJ1-1, with unresolved D. The CDR3 loop spans 13 amino acids. Germline V gene data show CDR1 as SGDLS and CDR2 as YYNGEE. Trimming shortened V by 2 bases and J by 1 base, and 6 bases separated the two germline ends. CDR3 sequence: CASSVTPNTEAFF. In nucleotides, the CDR3 is TGTGCCAGCAGCGTTACACCGAACACTGAAGCTTTCTTT. Filled out from reference TRBV9 and TRBJ1-1, the complete variable domain reads DSGVTQTPKHLITATGQRVTLRCSPRSGDLSVYWYQQSLDQGLQFLIQYYNGEERAKGNILERFSAQQFPDLHSELNLSSLELGDSALYFCASSVTPNTEAFFGQGTRLTVV.

This clone has a handful of counts. V gene TRBV2 combines with J gene TRBJ1-5, with 8 bases identical to TRBD1. V was clipped by 4 bases and J by 7 bases; unmatched bases: 6. CDR1 and CDR2 from the germline V gene are SNHLY and FYNNEI. The CDR3 consists of 14 residues. DNA for the CDR3: TGTGCCAGCAGTGGCGAAACAGGGGGACAGCCCCAGCATTTT. It specifies CASSGETGGQPQHF.

This chain joins TRBV5-1 and TRBJ1-4; tentatively, D is TRBD1 (5 bases). This CDR3 contains 15 residues. The V and J ends lost 0 bases and 7 bases respectively, with 13 bases between them. Germline CDR1 reads SGHRS; CDR2 reads YFSETQ. CDR3 residues: CASSLALQGGEKLFF. The CDR3 nucleotides are TGCGCCAGCAGCTTGGCCCTGCAGGGAGGTGAAAAACTGTTTTTT.

This chain connects TRBV6-6 to TRBJ1-5; TRBD1 matches at 8 bases. Germline V CDR1 and CDR2: MNHNY, SVGAGI (reference sequence). The J segment lost 1 base and the V segment lost 6 bases, leaving 8 bases of the junction unmatched. This CDR3 is 16 amino acids long. For the CDR3, the DNA is TGTGCCAGCAGACCCCGAGGACAGGGCAGCAATCAGCCCCAGCATTTT. It translates to CASRPRGQGSNQPQHF.

This chain uses TRBV7-2 with TRBJ1-1; 7 nucleotides line up with TRBD1. CDR1 and CDR2 from the germline V gene are SGHTA and FQGNSA. The CDR3 runs to 14 residues. V lost 3 bases and J lost 11; bases outside the gene matches: 12. The CDR3, as DNA: TGTGCCAGCAGCTTGACGCTTCCGGGACAGAGGGCTTTCTTT. It encodes CASSLTLPGQRAFF. Based on the CDR3 plus reference TRBV7-2 and TRBJ1-1, the full variable domain is GAGVSQSPSNKVTEKGKDVELRCDPISGHTALYWYRQSLGQGLEFLIYFQGNSAPDKSGLPSDRFSAERTGGSVSTLTIQRTQQEDSAVYLCASSLTLPGQRAFFGQGTRLTVV.

The sample holds a few counts of this clone. This chain links TRBV5-4 with TRBJ1-6, with D possibly TRBD1 on 5 matching bases. The CDR3 length is 15 residues. V lost 0 bases to trimming and J lost 10 bases, with 14 bases between them. Germline V lookup: CDR1 SGHNT, CDR2 YYREEE (reference sequence). The CDR3 sequence: CASSLGRGGGSPLHF. CDR3 coding DNA: TGTGCCAGCAGCTTGGGGCGGGGCGGCGGGTCACCCCTCCACTTT. Full variable domain (outside the CDR3, taken from reference TRBV5-4 and TRBJ1-6): ETGVTQSPTHLIKTRGQQVTLRCSSQSGHNTVSWYQQALGQGPQFIFQYYREEENGRGNFPPRFSGLQFPNYSSELNVNALELDDSALYLCASSLGRGGGSPLHFGNGTRLTVT.

This clone was found a few times. The chain recombines TRBV7-2 with TRBJ2-5, with TRBD1 matching 8 bases. J gave up 5 bases and V 4 bases, and 12 bases lay outside the gene matches. The CDR3 is 16 amino acids. Germline V lookup: CDR1 SGHTA, CDR2 FQGNSA. CDR3 sequence: CASSSSTWTGTETQYF. The CDR3 DNA sequence: TGTGCCAGCAGCTCGTCTACCTGGACAGGGACGGAGACCCAGTACTTC.

In this sample, this clone turned up a few times. The rearrangement uses TRBV27 and TRBJ1-4, with D maybe TRBD1 (5 bases). From germline, CDR1 is MNHEY and CDR2 SMNVEV (reference sequence). There are 13 residues in the CDR3. Trimming took 0 bases from V and 13 from J, leaving 12 bases between them. The CDR3: CASSLSPRGTLFF. The CDR3 DNA follows: TGTGCCAGCAGTTTATCACCCCGTGGGACACTGTTTTTT. The full variable domain, its missing parts supplied by reference TRBV27 and TRBJ1-4, is EAQVTQNPRYLITVTGKKLTVTCSQNMNHEYMSWYRQDPGLGLRQIYYSMNVEVTDKGDVPEGYKVSRKEKRNFPLILESPSPNQTSLYFCASSLSPRGTLFFGSGTQLSVL.

The CDR3 loop reads CASSGRTGGTGELFF. In DNA, the CDR3 is TGTGCCAGCAGTGGGCGGACAGGGGGCACCGGGGAGCTGTTTTTT. This chain joins TRBV25-1 and TRBJ2-2; the match to TRBD1 covers 10 bases. Trimming at V came to 4 bases and at J to 4 bases, leaving 3 bases not matched to a gene. Germline V gene sequence: CDR1 MGHDK, CDR2 SYGVNS. The CDR3 totals 15 residues.

In this sample, this clone turned up a few times. V gene TRBV5-4 combines with J gene TRBJ1-2, with 9 bases fitting TRBD1. The trim removed 4 bases at V and 3 bases at J, leaving 4 bases unmatched. The CDR3 covers 14 residues. Germline CDR1 and CDR2: SGHNT and YYREEE (reference sequence). In DNA, the CDR3 is TGTGCCAGCAGCGGGAGACAGGGGGACTATGGCTACACCTTC. Encoded protein: CASSGRQGDYGYTF.

The rearrangement joins TRBV11-1 to TRBJ2-3; 9 nucleotides line up with TRBD2. The CDR3 consists of 16 residues. Germline values: CDR1 SGHAT, CDR2 FQDESV (reference sequence). The trim removed 5 bases at V and 2 bases at J, leaving 8 bases unmatched. The CDR3 DNA sequence: TGTGCCAGCAGCCACCTTAGCGGGGGAGACACAGATACGCAGTATTTT. Encoded protein: CASSHLSGGDTDTQYF.

V and J are TRBV6-1 and TRBJ2-2; 8 positions match TRBD1. With V trimmed by 4 bases and J by 3 bases, 4 bases remained unmatched. CDR1 is MNHNS, CDR2 SASEGT, per germline. The CDR3 consists of 15 residues. The CDR3 DNA follows: TGTGCCAGCAGTGGCAGGGGGCTGGACACCGGGGAGCTGTTTTTT. Translation: CASSGRGLDTGELFF.

This clone occurred once. J is TRBJ1-1 and V is TRBV11-3; TRBD1 matches at 8 bases. Germline CDR1 SGHNT, CDR2 YENEEA. The CDR3 has 14 residues. V lost 5 bases to trimming and J lost 1 base; unmatched junction nucleotides: 3. The CDR3 nucleotides are TGTGCCAGCAGCCCCGGACAGGGGAACACTGAAGCTTTCTTT. It is translated as CASSPGQGNTEAFF.

This clone was counted a few times. CDR3 coding DNA: TGTGCCAGCAGTGCCCGGGACAGGGGCATTGAAAAACTGTTTTTT. It specifies CASSARDRGIEKLFF. V gene TRBV2 combines with J gene TRBJ1-4; 10 bases are a match to TRBD1. The germline gives CDR1 SNHLY, CDR2 FYNNEI. The CDR3 length is 15 residues. The J segment lost 7 bases and the V segment lost 4 bases, leaving 6 bases of the junction unmatched.

The gene calls are TRBV27 and TRBJ2-5; D tentatively fits TRBD1 or TRBD2 (5 bases each). This CDR3 has 13 amino acids. CDR1 and CDR2 from the germline V gene are MNHEY and SMNVEV (reference sequence). The V end lost 8 bases, the J end lost 4 bases, and 14 bases lay between the germline ends. The CDR3 loop is CASRSRAGETQYF. In DNA form, the CDR3 reads TGTGCCAGCCGGAGCAGGGCGGGAGAGACCCAGTACTTC.